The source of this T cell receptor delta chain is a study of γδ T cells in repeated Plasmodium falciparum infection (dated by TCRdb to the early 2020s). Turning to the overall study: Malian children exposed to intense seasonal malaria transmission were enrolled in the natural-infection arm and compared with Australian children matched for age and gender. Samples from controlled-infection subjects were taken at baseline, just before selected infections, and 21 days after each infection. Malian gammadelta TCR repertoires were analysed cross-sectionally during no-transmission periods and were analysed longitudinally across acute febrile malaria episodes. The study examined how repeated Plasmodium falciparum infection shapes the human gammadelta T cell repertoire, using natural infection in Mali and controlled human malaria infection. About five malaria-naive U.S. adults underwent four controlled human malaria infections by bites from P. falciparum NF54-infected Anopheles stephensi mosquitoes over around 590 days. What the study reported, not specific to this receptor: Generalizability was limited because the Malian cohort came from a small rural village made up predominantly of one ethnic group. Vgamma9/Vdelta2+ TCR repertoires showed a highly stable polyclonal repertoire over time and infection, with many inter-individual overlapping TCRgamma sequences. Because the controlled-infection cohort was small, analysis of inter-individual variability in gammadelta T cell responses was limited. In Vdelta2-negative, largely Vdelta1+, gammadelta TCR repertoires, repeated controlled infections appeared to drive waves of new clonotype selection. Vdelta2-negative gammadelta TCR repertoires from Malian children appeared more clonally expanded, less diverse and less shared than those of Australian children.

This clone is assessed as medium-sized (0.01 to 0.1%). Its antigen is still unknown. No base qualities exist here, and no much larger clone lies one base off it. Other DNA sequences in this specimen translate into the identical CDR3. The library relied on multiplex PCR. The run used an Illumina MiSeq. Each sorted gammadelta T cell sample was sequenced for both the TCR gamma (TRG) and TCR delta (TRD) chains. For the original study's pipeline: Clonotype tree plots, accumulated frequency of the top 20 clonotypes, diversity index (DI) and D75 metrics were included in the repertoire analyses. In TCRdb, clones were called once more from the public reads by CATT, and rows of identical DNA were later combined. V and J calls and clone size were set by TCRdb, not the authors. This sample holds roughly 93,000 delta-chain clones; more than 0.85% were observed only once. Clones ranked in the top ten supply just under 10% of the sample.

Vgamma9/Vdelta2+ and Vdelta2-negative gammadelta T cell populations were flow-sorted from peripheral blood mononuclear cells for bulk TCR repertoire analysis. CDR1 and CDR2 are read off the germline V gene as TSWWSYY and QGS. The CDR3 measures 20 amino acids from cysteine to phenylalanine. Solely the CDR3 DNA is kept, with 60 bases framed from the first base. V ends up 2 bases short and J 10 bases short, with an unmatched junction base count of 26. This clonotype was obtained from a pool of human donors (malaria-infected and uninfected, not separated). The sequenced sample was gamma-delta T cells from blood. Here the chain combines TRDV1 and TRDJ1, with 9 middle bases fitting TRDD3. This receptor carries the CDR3 CALGEGLPGWGIYAQLGLIF. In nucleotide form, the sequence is TGTGCTCTTGGGGAAGGCCTTCCTGGGTGGGGGATATACGCTCAGCTTGGACTCATCTTT.